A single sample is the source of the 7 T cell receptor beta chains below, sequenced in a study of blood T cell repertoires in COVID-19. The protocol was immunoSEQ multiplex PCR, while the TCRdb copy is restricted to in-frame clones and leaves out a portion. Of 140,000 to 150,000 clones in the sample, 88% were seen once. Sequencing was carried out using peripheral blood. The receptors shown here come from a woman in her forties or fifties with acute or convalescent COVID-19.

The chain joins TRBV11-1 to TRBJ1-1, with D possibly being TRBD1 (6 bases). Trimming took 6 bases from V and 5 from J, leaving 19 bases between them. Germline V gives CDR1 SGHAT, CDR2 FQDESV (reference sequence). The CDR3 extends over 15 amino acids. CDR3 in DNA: TGTGCCAGCAGGGGGGAACAGGGAGAGTGGACTGAAGCTTTCTTT. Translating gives CASRGEQGEWTEAFF. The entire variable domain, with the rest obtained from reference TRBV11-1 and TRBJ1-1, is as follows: EAEVAQSPRYKITEKSQAVAFWCDPISGHATLYWYRQILGQGPELLVQFQDESVVDDSQLPKDRFSAERLKGVDSTLKIQPAELGDSAMYLCASRGEQGEWTEAFFGQGTRLTVV.

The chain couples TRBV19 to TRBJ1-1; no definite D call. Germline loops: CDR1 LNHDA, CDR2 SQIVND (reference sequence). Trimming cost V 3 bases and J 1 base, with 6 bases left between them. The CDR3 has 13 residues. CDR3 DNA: TGTGCCAGTAGTATGAGACAGAACACTGAAGCTTTCTTT. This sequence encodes CASSMRQNTEAFF.

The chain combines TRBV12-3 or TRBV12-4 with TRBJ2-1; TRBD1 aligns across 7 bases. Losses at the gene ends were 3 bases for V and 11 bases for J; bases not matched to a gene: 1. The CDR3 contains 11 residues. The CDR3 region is CASSLGQKQFF. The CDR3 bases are TGTGCCAGCAGTTTGGGACAGAAGCAGTTCTTC.

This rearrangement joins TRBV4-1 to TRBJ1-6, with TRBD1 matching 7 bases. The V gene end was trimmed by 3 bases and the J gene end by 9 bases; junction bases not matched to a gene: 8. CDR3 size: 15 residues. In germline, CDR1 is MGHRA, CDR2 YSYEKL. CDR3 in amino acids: CASSQSDRQFSPLHF. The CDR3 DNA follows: TGCGCCAGCAGCCAGTCGGACAGGCAGTTTTCACCCCTCCACTTT.

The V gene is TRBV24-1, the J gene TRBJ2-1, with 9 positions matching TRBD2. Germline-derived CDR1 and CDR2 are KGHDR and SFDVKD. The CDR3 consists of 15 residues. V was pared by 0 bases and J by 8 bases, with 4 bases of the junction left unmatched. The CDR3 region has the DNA TGTGCCACCAGTGATTTGGGGACTAGCTTAGATGAGCAGTTCTTC. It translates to CATSDLGTSLDEQFF.

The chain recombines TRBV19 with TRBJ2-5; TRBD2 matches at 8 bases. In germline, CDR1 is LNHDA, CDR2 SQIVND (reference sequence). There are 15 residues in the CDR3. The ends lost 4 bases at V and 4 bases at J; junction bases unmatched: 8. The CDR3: CASSRGLGVLETQYF. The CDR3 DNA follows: TGTGCCAGTAGTAGGGGACTAGGCGTTCTAGAGACCCAGTACTTC.

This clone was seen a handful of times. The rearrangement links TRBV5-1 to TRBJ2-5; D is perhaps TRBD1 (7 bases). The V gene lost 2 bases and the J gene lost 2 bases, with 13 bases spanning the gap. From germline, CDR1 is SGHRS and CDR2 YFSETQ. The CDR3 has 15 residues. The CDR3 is CASSLGGAGQETQYF. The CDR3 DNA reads TGCGCCAGCAGCTTAGGGGGCGCGGGGCAAGAGACCCAGTACTTC. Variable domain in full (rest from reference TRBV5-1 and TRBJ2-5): KAGVTQTPRYLIKTRGQQVTLSCSPISGHRSVSWYQQTPGQGLQFLFEYFSETQRNKGNFPGRFSGRQFSNSRSEMNVSTLELGDSALYLCASSLGGAGQETQYFGPGTRLLVL.